This TCR beta chain was captured in a study of CD8 T cells in Susac syndrome. Findings and caveats of the study: Individuals included in the TCR sequencing and HLA analysis were acknowledged by the study to be relatively few in number.

Negative isolation yielded the CD8+ and CD4+ T cells, while FACS enriched the TEMRA cells. To note about this clonotype: Its antigen is currently unknown.

CDR1 SGHRS and CDR2 YFSETQ come from the germline V gene. This CDR3 region has 15 residues. The V end was cut by 2 bases, the J end by 1 base, with 9 bases between. Reverse transcription of roughly 0.5 to 1 ug RNA was carried out with random hexamers. Across 54 Vbeta and 13 Jbeta, immunoSEQ multiplex PCR amplified TCR beta CDR3. MiXCR, applied by TCRdb to the immunoSEQ multiplex PCR reads, yields one record per CDR3 protein. This table has 130,000 to 150,000 distinct CDR3 sequences, approximately 94% appearing once. The receptor comes from a human donor in good health. The chain uses TRBV5-1 and TRBJ2-2, with TRBD2 as a possible D gene (6 bases). Sequencing was performed on CD4+ T cells from PBMCs. The CDR3 region is CASSLPSENTGELFF. The CDR3 DNA reads TGCGCCAGCAGCTTACCTAGCGAGAACACCGGGGAGCTGTTTTTT. The entire variable domain, with the rest obtained from reference TRBV5-1 and TRBJ2-2, is as follows: KAGVTQTPRYLIKTRGQQVTLSCSPISGHRSVSWYQQTPGQGLQFLFEYFSETQRNKGNFPGRFSGRQFSNSRSEMNVSTLELGDSALYLCASSLPSENTGELFFGEGSRLTVL.